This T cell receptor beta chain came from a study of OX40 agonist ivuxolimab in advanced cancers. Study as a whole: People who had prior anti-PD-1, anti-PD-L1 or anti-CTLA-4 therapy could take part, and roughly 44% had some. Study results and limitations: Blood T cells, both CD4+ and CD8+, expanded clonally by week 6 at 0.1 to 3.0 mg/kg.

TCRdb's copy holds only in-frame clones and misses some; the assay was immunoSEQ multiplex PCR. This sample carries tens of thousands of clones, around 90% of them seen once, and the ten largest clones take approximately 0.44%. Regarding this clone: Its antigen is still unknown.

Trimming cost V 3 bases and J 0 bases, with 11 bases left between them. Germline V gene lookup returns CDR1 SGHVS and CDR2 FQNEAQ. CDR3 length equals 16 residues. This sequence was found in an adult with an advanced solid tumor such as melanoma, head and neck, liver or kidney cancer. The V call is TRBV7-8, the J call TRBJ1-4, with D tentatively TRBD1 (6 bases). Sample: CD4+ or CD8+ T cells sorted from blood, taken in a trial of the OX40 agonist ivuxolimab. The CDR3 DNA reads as TGTGCCAGCAGCTTCGAGGGGGTAGCAACTAATGAAAAACTGTTTTTT. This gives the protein CASSFEGVATNEKLFF. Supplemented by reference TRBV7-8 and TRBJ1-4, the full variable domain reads GAGVSQSPRYKVAKRGQDVALRCDPISGHVSLFWYQQALGQGPEFLTYFQNEAQLDKSGLPSDRFFAERPEGSVSTLKIQRTQQEDSAVYLCASSFEGVATNEKLFFGSGTQLSVL.